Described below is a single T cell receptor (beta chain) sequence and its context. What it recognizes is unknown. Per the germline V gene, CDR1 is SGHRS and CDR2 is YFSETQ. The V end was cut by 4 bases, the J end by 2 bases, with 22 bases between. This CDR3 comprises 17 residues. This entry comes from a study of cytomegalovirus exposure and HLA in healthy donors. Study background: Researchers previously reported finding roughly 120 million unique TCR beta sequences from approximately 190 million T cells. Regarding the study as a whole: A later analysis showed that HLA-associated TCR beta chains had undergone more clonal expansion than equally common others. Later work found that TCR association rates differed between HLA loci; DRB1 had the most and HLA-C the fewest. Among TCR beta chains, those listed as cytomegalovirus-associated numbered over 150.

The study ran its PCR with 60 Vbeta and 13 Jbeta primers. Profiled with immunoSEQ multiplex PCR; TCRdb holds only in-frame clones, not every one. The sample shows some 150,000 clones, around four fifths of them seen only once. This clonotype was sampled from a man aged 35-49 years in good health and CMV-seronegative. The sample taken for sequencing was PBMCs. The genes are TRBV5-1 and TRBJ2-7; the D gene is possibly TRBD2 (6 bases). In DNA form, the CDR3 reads TGCGCCAGCAGCCATTCGTCCCGAGCGGGCTCTGCCTACGAGCAGTACTTC. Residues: CASSHSSRAGSAYEQYF. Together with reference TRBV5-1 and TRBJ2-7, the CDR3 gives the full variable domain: KAGVTQTPRYLIKTRGQQVTLSCSPISGHRSVSWYQQTPGQGLQFLFEYFSETQRNKGNFPGRFSGRQFSNSRSEMNVSTLELGDSALYLCASSHSSRAGSAYEQYFGPGTRLTVT.